The next 15 T cell receptor beta chains were all read from a single sample in a study of blood T cell repertoires in COVID-19. Produced via immunoSEQ multiplex PCR; TCRdb's table is partial and in-frame only. The sample has about 57,000 clones, approximately 88% seen once. Sequencing was carried out using peripheral blood. The source is a human donor in a cohort sampled during active COVID-19.

This clone was found a few times. The V gene is TRBV19, the J gene TRBJ2-2, with 10 bases aligning to TRBD2. The CDR3 contains 18 residues. CDR1 is LNHDA and CDR2 is SQIVND in the germline V gene (reference sequence). The ends lost 3 bases at V and 6 bases at J; junction bases unmatched: 13. The CDR3 region is CASSIQLAGSGGSGELFF. In nucleotides, the CDR3 is TGTGCCAGTAGTATCCAACTAGCGGGGTCCGGGGGATCCGGGGAGCTGTTTTTT.

The gene calls are TRBV19 and TRBJ1-6, with 9 bases matching TRBD1. This CDR3 is 16 amino acids long. The V gene's germline CDR1 is LNHDA and CDR2 SQIVND (reference sequence). Germline trimming cut 4 bases from V and 8 bases from J; bases unmatched to any gene: 9. DNA of the CDR3: TGTGCCAGTAGTACCATGACAGGGGGTTTTTATTCACCCCTCCACTTT. Protein: CASSTMTGGFYSPLHF.

This chain uses TRBV29-1 with TRBJ1-1, with D possibly matching TRBD1 (5 bases). The CDR3 covers 12 residues. V was clipped by 6 bases and J by 1 base, with 9 bases between them. Germline loops: CDR1 SQVTM, CDR2 ANQGSEA. Here the CDR3 reads CSVIGENTEAFF. In nucleotides, the CDR3 is TGCAGCGTGATAGGGGAGAACACTGAAGCTTTCTTT.

V and J are TRBV18 and TRBJ1-3, with no clear D. V was trimmed by 4 bases and J by 0 bases, leaving 13 bases between them. This CDR3 is built from 16 residues. The germline V gene has CDR1 KGHSH and CDR2 LQKENI. The CDR3 here is CASSLGQAYSGNTIYF. The CDR3, as DNA: TGTGCCAGCTCACTTGGGCAGGCATACTCTGGAAACACCATATATTTT.

The V call is TRBV10-3, the J call TRBJ2-2; perhaps TRBD1 as D (5 bases). Germline V gene data show CDR1 as ENHRY and CDR2 as SYGVKD. Trimming shortened V by 4 bases and J by 3 bases, and 9 bases separated the two germline ends. The CDR3 has 14 amino acids. The CDR3 region is CAISGGRDTGELFF. In nucleotides, the CDR3 is TGTGCCATCAGTGGGGGCAGGGACACCGGGGAGCTGTTTTTT.

The chain has TRBV2 and TRBJ1-3; 11 positions match TRBD1. Germline CDR1 and CDR2: SNHLY and FYNNEI. The CDR3 length is 14 residues. V lost 6 bases to trimming and J lost 5 bases; unmatched junction nucleotides: 3. CDR3 in DNA: TGTGCCAGCAGCCGGACAGGGGGCAGAAACACCATATATTTT. Translating it yields CASSRTGGRNTIYF.

The rearrangement links TRBV9 to TRBJ2-7; TRBD1 matches at 11 bases. V lost 4 bases and J lost 3; bases outside the gene matches: 3. Germline CDR1 SGDLS, CDR2 YYNGEE. CDR3 length: 14 amino acids. The CDR3 loop reads CASSFGTGGYEQYF. The CDR3 DNA sequence: TGTGCCAGCAGCTTCGGGACAGGGGGCTACGAGCAGTACTTC. Complete variable domain (other parts from reference TRBV9 and TRBJ2-7): DSGVTQTPKHLITATGQRVTLRCSPRSGDLSVYWYQQSLDQGLQFLIQYYNGEERAKGNILERFSAQQFPDLHSELNLSSLELGDSALYFCASSFGTGGYEQYFGPGTRLTVT.

J is TRBJ1-1 and V is TRBV18, with D unresolved. V dropped 3 bases and J dropped 3 bases, with 14 bases sitting between them. CDR1 is KGHSH and CDR2 is LQKENI in the germline V gene. The CDR3 spans 15 residues. CDR3 nucleotides: TGTGCCAGCTCACCCCCAAGGGAGGTTGACACTGAAGCTTTCTTT. The encoded protein is CASSPPREVDTEAFF.

V gene TRBV24-1 combines with J gene TRBJ1-5; TRBD1 aligns across 8 bases. The CDR3 totals 18 residues. CDR1 is KGHDR, CDR2 SFDVKD, per germline. Unmatched junction bases numbered 12, after V lost 4 bases and J lost 2 bases. For the CDR3, the DNA is TGTGCCACCAGTGAGAGACCTTCGACAGGGGCGCGCAATCAGCCCCAGCATTTT. It encodes CATSERPSTGARNQPQHF.

This clone has a handful of counts. The gene calls are TRBV6-5 and TRBJ1-1, with D unresolved. Germline V gene data show CDR1 as MNHEY and CDR2 as SVGAGI. This CDR3 is built from 13 residues. Trimming took off 0 bases at V and 3 bases at J, with 5 bases between the two ends. DNA for the CDR3: TGTGCCAGCAGTTACTCCCCGGACACTGAAGCTTTCTTT. Its translation is CASSYSPDTEAFF.

The V and J genes are TRBV11-2 and TRBJ2-7, with 14 positions matching TRBD2. CDR1 and CDR2 (germline): SGHAT, FQNNGV. The CDR3 loop spans 16 amino acids. Trimming took 5 bases from V and 5 from J; bases not matched to a gene: 8. This chain's CDR3 is CASSTGTSGSVHEQYF. The CDR3 nucleotides read TGTGCCAGCAGCACGGGGACTAGCGGGAGTGTCCACGAGCAGTACTTC.

V usage is TRBV5-1 and J usage is TRBJ2-1, with TRBD1 identical over 8 bases. Germline lookup yields CDR1 SGHRS and CDR2 YFSETQ. The CDR3 is made up of 15 amino acids. With 3 bases clipped from V and 3 bases from J, the junction kept 5 bases outside the gene matches. DNA of the CDR3: TGCGCCAGCAGCTCCCGACAGGGGAGCTACAATGAGCAGTTCTTC. Its translation is CASSSRQGSYNEQFF.

The V and J genes are TRBV2 and TRBJ1-1, with a possible D match to TRBD1 (5 bases). The V end lost 8 bases, the J end lost 1 base, and 11 bases lay between the germline ends. The CDR3 runs 13 residues. Germline V gene lookup returns CDR1 SNHLY and CDR2 FYNNEI. CDR3 sequence (DNA): TGTGCCAGCCCAAAGACAGAGAACACTGAAGCTTTCTTT. The encoded protein is CASPKTENTEAFF.

This chain joins TRBV28 and TRBJ2-5; 8 bases are a match to TRBD1. Germline lookup yields CDR1 MDHEN and CDR2 SYDVKM. This CDR3 contains 15 residues. V was clipped by 6 bases and J by 4 bases; unmatched bases: 10. The CDR3 sequence is CASRKPRGRTETQYF. The CDR3, as DNA: TGTGCCAGCAGGAAACCCAGGGGGCGGACAGAGACCCAGTACTTC. The full variable domain, in which reference TRBV28 and TRBJ2-5 provide the parts outside the CDR3, is DVKVTQSSRYLVKRTGEKVFLECVQDMDHENMFWYRQDPGLGLRLIYFSYDVKMKEKGDIPEGYSVSREKKERFSLILESASTNQTSMYLCASRKPRGRTETQYFGPGTRLLVL.

The CDR3 DNA sequence: TGTGCCAGCTCTCCGTCCCGGGACAGGGGCCGTTCCTACGAGCAGTACTTC. Protein sequence: CASSPSRDRGRSYEQYF. The genes are TRBV18 and TRBJ2-7, with 10 bases that match TRBD1. CDR1 is KGHSH and CDR2 is LQKENI in the germline V gene. Germline trimming cut 6 bases from V and 1 base from J; bases unmatched to any gene: 12. The CDR3 sequence is 17 residues long.